This T cell receptor beta chain comes out of a study of shared clonotypes between healthy human individuals. Once extracted for a subset, genomic DNA was divided evenly among several immunoSEQ plates. Some 28,000 T cell genomes (approximately 210 ng DNA) went into each sorted-subset replicate. TCRdb's table, derived via immunoSEQ multiplex PCR, lists solely in-frame clones and lacks some. The data show some 500,000 clones, around 95% seen once. In germline, CDR1 is MNHEY, CDR2 SMNVEV (reference sequence). The V end was cut by 3 bases, the J end by 2 bases, with 13 bases between. CDR3 length: 15 residues.

Input material: naive CD4+ T cells sorted from blood. Subset meaning: CD45RA+ positively selected. This chain uses TRBV27 with TRBJ2-5; D perhaps matches TRBD2 (6 bases). The TCR sequence derives from a woman aged 25 to 39 in good health. CDR3 coding DNA: TGTGCCAGCAGTTTTTCGCTAGCGATGCAAGAGACCCAGTACTTC. It translates to CASSFSLAMQETQYF.